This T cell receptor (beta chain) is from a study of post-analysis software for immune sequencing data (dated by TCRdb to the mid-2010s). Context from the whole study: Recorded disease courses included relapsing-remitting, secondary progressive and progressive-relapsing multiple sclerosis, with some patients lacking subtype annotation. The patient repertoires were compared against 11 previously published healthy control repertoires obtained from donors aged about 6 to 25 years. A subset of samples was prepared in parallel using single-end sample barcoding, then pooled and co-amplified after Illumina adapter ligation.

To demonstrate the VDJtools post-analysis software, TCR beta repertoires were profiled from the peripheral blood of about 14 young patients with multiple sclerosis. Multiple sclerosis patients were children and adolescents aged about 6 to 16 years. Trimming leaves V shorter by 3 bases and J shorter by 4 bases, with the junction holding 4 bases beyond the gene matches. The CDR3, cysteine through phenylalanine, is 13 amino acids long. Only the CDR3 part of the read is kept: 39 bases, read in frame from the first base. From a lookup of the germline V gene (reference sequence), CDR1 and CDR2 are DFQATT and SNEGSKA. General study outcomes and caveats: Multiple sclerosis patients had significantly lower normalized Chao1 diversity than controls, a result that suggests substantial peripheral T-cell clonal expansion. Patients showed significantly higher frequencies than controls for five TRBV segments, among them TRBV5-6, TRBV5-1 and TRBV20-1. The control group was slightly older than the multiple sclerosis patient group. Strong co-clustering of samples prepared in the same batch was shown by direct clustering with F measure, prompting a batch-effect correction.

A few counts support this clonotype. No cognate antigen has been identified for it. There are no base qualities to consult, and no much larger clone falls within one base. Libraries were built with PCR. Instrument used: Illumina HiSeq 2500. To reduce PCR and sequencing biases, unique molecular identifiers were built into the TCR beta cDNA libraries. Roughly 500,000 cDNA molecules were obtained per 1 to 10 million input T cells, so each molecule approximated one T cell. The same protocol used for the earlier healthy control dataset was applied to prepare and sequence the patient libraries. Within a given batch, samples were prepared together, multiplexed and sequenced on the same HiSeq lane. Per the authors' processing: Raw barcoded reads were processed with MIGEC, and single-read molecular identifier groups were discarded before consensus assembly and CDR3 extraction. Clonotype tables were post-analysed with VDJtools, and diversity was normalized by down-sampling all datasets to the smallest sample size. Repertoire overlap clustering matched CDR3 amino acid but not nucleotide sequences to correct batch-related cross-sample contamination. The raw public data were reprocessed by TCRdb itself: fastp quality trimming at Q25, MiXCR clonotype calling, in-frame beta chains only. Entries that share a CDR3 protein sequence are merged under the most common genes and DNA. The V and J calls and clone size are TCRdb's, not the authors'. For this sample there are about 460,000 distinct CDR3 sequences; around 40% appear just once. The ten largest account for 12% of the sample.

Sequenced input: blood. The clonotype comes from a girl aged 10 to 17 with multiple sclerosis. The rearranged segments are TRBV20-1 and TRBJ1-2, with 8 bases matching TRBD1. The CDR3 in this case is CSARDRDLYGYTF. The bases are TGCAGTGCTAGGGACAGGGACCTCTATGGCTACACCTTC.